Following are 9 T cell receptor beta chains from one sample sequenced in a study of T-cell reconstitution after alpha-beta-depleted transplantation in children listed by TCRdb under 2016. Library prep was done by PCR. Instrument on record: Illumina HiSeq 2500. To normalize quantification of the TCRbeta repertoire, the TCR libraries were built with molecular barcoding that relied on unique molecular identifiers. TCRdb trimmed public reads at Q25 via fastp, called clones via MiXCR and kept in-frame beta chains. Every distinct CDR3 protein forms one entry, paired with its most common genes and DNA. The table for this sample lists approximately 490,000 distinct CDR3 sequences; around 13% of them were counted only once. The ten largest clones represent around 5.8% of the sample. The sample consisted of PBMCs from the stem cell graft donor, taken from the stem cell graft. Receptors were obtained from a human donor who donated a stem cell graft to a child with combined immunodeficiency.

The chain uses TRBV24-1 and TRBJ2-2; 13 nucleotides line up with TRBD2. Trimming cost V 0 bases and J 3 bases; bases outside gene matches: 0. CDR1 and CDR2 from the germline V gene are KGHDR and SFDVKD. There are 17 residues in the CDR3. CDR3 protein: CATSDLGLAGDTGELFF. The CDR3 nucleotides read TGTGCCACCAGTGATTTGGGACTAGCGGGAGACACCGGGGAGCTGTTTTTT.

The table lists this clonotype with a few counts. The J gene is TRBJ2-2, the V gene TRBV6-1; 7 nucleotides align to TRBD2. The CDR3 length is 16 residues. V lost 5 bases to trimming and J lost 1 base; unmatched junction nucleotides: 7. Germline V lookup: CDR1 MNHNS, CDR2 SASEGT. The CDR3 loop is CASSRAGPENTGELFF. The CDR3 DNA sequence: TGTGCCAGCAGTAGAGCGGGACCCGAGAACACCGGGGAGCTGTTTTTT.

The J gene is TRBJ1-6, the V gene TRBV6-1; 9 bases agree with TRBD1. Per germline, CDR1 MNHNS and CDR2 SASEGT. Trimming removed 5 bases from V and 7 bases from J; junction bases left unmatched: 15. The CDR3 sequence is 18 residues long. CDR3 sequence reads: CASSRPTGGVSPNSPLHF. The CDR3 nucleotides read TGTGCCAGCAGTCGCCCGACAGGGGGTGTAAGTCCGAATTCACCCCTCCACTTT.

This clonotype was seen a few times. The chain couples TRBV5-1 to TRBJ2-2; perhaps TRBD1 as D (5 bases). Germline CDR1 is SGHRS and CDR2 is YFSETQ. This CDR3 is 15 amino acids long. V dropped 5 bases and J dropped 0 bases, with 11 bases sitting between them. For the CDR3, the DNA is TGCGCCAGCAGTCCAGGGTCCGCGAACACCGGGGAGCTGTTTTTT. Its protein is CASSPGSANTGELFF.

V gene TRBV5-1 combines with J gene TRBJ2-2; 9 nucleotides line up with TRBD2. V shed 7 bases and J 0 bases; nucleotides not matched to a gene: 16. The CDR3 runs to 19 residues. Germline assignment: CDR1 SGHRS and CDR2 YFSETQ. The CDR3 nucleotides are TGCGCCAGCTCCCATGGGGTAGCGGGAGTAAGAGCGAACACCGGGGAGCTGTTTTTT. This translates into CASSHGVAGVRANTGELFF.

This clonotype was counted only a few times. The chain is built from TRBV12-3 or TRBV12-4 and TRBJ2-7, with 7 bases matching TRBD1. CDR3 length: 14 residues. The ends lost 5 bases at V and 3 bases at J; junction bases unmatched: 7. CDR3 DNA: TGTGCCAGCAGTCCCGGGACAGTCGTCTACGAGCAGTACTTC. The encoded protein is CASSPGTVVYEQYF.

This clonotype was detected a few times. The chain has TRBV11-2 and TRBJ2-7; D is possibly TRBD1 (6 bases). The CDR3 is 15 amino acids. With 1 base removed from V and 3 bases from J, the gap between germline ends came to 13 bases. Germline loops: CDR1 SGHAT, CDR2 FQNNGV. The CDR3 sequence: CASSLASGARYEQYF. Written as DNA, the CDR3 is TGTGCCAGCAGCTTAGCCTCAGGGGCACGCTACGAGCAGTACTTC.

V gene TRBV5-1 combines with J gene TRBJ2-7; TRBD1 matches 9 bases. Per germline, CDR1 SGHRS and CDR2 YFSETQ. CDR3 length equals 16 residues. The V segment lost 5 bases and the J segment 2 bases; nucleotides outside the gene matches: 11. In nucleotides, the CDR3 is TGCGCCAGCAGTGACAGAGGGGGGACAGGGACCTACGAGCAGTACTTC. Translated, it gives CASSDRGGTGTYEQYF.

The rearrangement uses TRBV7-2 and TRBJ1-3; 8 nucleotides line up with TRBD1. V lost 1 base and J lost 8; bases outside the gene matches: 7. Per the germline V gene, CDR1 is SGHTA and CDR2 is FQGNSA. The CDR3 consists of 15 residues. The chain's CDR3 is CASSLDPGGIDTIYF. The CDR3 DNA sequence: TGTGCCAGCAGCTTAGATCCAGGGGGCATCGACACCATATATTTT.